The T cell receptor beta chain described here comes from a study of T-cell memory formation after mild COVID-19 (dated by TCRdb to 2020 to 2023). At the level of the whole study: Most TCR sequence clusters were specific to one of the two donors. T-cell clones expanding and contracting after mild COVID-19 in a couple of donors were tracked by longitudinal TCRalpha and TCRbeta repertoire sequencing. Two young, previously healthy adult volunteers made up the cohort, one male and one female. General study outcomes and caveats: Balanced CD4/CD8 phenotypes were observed for clones contracting from day 15 to 85, whereas a bias towards CD4+ was observed for a second wave of clones expanding from day 15 to 37. Some responding clones were found in pre-infection memory, which suggests that pre-existing cross-reactive memory T cells took part in the SARS-CoV-2 response. Contracting CD4+ clones turned up mainly in the CM and EM memory subsets, whereas EMRA was where CD8+ clones were enriched. SARS-CoV-2 specificity of the second-wave clones peaking on day 37 was not confirmed. Only a couple of mild cases were covered by the study, and larger cohorts that include severe cases with pre-infection samples were considered necessary.

From cysteine to phenylalanine, the CDR3 is 17 amino acids long. The sequence is cut down to CDR3 DNA, 51 bases in frame from base 1. Based on the germline V gene, the CDR1 and CDR2 sequences are SGHTA and FQGNSA. The junction carries 18 bases between V and J, which are trimmed by 1 base and 3 bases respectively. The sequencer was an Illumina NovaSeq 6000. TCRalpha and TCRbeta cDNA libraries were constructed by 5'RACE with constant-segment primers, with sample barcodes and unique molecular identifiers being introduced. Trizol reagent was used to extract RNA from every sample. Libraries were amplified in two PCR steps, with a second sample barcode and Illumina TruSeq adapters added in the second step. Libraries were sequenced on an Illumina NovaSeq with 2 x 150 bp paired-end reads. The authors' pipeline ran thus. Reads were demultiplexed and collapsed into UMI-guided consensus sequences with migec v1.2.7. Using mixcr v2.1.11, UMI consensuses were aligned to TRA and TRB V and J templates and then assembled into clonotypes. A clonotype was counted as expanded or contracted only if both edgeR and NoisET called the change significant, with noise models trained on biological replicates. For edgeR calls, a false discovery rate-adjusted p below 0.01 and a log2 fold-change threshold of 1 were applied. As an exploratory analysis of dynamics, max-normalized trajectories of the 1000 most abundant clonotypes were examined with PCA combined with hierarchical clustering. Separately sequenced CD4+ and CD8+ repertoires were used to assign a CD4 or CD8 phenotype to each responding clone. TCRdb cleaned the public reads at Q25 with fastp, built clones with MiXCR and kept in-frame beta chains. Each entry merges the rows of one CDR3 protein and shows their most common DNA and genes. The V and J calls and clone size come from TCRdb's table, not from the authors' own analysis. This sample is represented by 90,000 to 120,000 distinct CDR3 sequences; around an eighth of them were singletons. 35% to 40% of the sample comes from the top ten.

Ficoll-Paque density gradient centrifugation was the method used to isolate PBMCs. The table lists this clonotype with a few counts. Its antigen target is currently unknown. Nothing much larger sits one base from this clone, and base qualities are not available. This TCR was recovered from a man aged 18 to 29 who had mild COVID-19 (a few samples of this study predate the infection). The sample titles of this study are shuffled in the database, so cell type and time point are left out; the donor was told from shared clones. Sequenced input: PBMCs or a T cell subset sorted from them (not recorded which). The rearranged segments are TRBV7-2 and TRBJ1-1, and TRBD1 may be the D gene, going by 5 matching bases. The CDR3 in this case is CASSLDVVWGTYTEAFF. In nucleotides, the sequence is TGTGCCAGCAGCTTAGATGTTGTTTGGGGCACGTACACTGAAGCTTTCTTT.